This is a list of T cell receptor beta chains from one sample in a study of cytomegalovirus exposure and HLA in healthy donors. Here immunoSEQ multiplex PCR was the method, and the copy in TCRdb shows in-frame clones only, minus some. The table has roughly 110,000 clones, less than 85% seen once. Sequencing was done on a sample of PBMCs. All receptors derive from a woman in her forties in good health and CMV-seropositive. Each CDR3 is given with its conserved first and last residue. D genes are given only for firm matches. Clone size, where shown, is once, few, many, or a class for clones that have expanded.

v_call	j_call	d_call	clone_size	cdr3_aa	cdr3_nt
TRBV4-3	TRBJ1-4	TRBD1	few	CASSPSSGTGDEKLFF	TGCGCCAGCAGCCCATCCTCCGGGACAGGGGACGAAAAACTGTTTTTT
TRBV10-1	TRBJ1-1	TRBD1	once	CASSDSGTGAAFF	TGCGCCAGCAGTGATTCCGGGACAGGGGCTGCTTTCTTT
TRBV5-1	TRBJ1-4	.	.	CASSADGQFNEKLFF	TGCGCCAGCAGCGCCGACGGACAGTTTAATGAAAAACTGTTTTTT
TRBV11-1	TRBJ1-4	.	.	CASSEGLAEKLFF	TGTGCCAGCAGCGAGGGACTTGCTGAAAAACTGTTTTTT
TRBV5-4	TRBJ1-2	.	.	CASSYEGRSYGYTF	TGTGCCAGCAGTTACGAGGGTAGGAGCTATGGCTACACCTTC
TRBV6-1	TRBJ2-7	.	.	CASSQEAYEQYF	TGTGCCAGCAGTCAGGAGGCCTACGAGCAGTACTTC
TRBV19	TRBJ1-5	.	.	CASSIPFGAFSVGPQHF	TGTGCCAGTAGTATACCGTTTGGGGCCTTCAGTGTGGGGCCCCAGCATTTT
TRBV18	TRBJ1-2	TRBD1	few	CASSHTGQLLKGGYTF	TGTGCCAGCTCCCATACGGGACAGCTCCTAAAGGGTGGCTACACCTTC
TRBV5-4	TRBJ2-7	TRBD2	.	CASSSLHGGATGITYEQYF	TGTGCCAGCAGCTCATTACACGGGGGGGCCACCGGTATCACCTACGAGCAGTACTTC
TRBV6-5	TRBJ2-6	.	.	CASTRDRTGANVLTF	TGTGCCAGCACCCGAGACAGGACTGGGGCCAACGTCCTGACTTTC
TRBV6-5	TRBJ2-7	.	few	CASSIGGLGTYEQYF	TGTGCCAGCAGTATAGGTGGGCTAGGGACTTACGAGCAGTACTTC